Sequencing of this TCR beta chain was carried out in a study of blood T cell repertoires in COVID-19. There are 15 residues in the CDR3. V shed 4 bases and J 1 base; nucleotides not matched to a gene: 2. Germline CDR1 and CDR2: SGDLS and YYNGEE. Repertoires were generated with immunoSEQ multiplex PCR, while TCRdb's copy carries only in-frame clones and drops some. The repertoire holds fewer than 80,000 clones, with roughly 70% as singletons. This receptor was taken from a man in his sixties with acute or convalescent COVID-19. The sequencing sample was made of peripheral blood. The V and J genes are TRBV9 and TRBJ2-5; 12 positions agree with TRBD2. The CDR3 loop reads CASSQLAGGQETQYF. The CDR3 DNA reads as TGTGCCAGCAGCCAACTAGCGGGGGGCCAAGAGACCCAGTACTTC.